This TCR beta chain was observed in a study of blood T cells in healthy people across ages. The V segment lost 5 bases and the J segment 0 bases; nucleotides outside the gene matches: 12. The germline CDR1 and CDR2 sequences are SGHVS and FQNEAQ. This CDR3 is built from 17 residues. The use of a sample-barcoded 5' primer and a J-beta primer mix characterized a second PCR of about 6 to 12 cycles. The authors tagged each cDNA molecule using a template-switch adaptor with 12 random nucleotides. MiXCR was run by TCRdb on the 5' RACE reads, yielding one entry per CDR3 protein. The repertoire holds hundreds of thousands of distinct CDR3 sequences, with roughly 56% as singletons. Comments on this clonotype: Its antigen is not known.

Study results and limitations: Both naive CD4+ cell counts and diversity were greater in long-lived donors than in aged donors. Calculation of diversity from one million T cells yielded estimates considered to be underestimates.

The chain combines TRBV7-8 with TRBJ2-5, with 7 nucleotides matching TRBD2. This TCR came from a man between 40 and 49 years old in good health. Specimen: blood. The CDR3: CASSLFLAGVYQETQYF. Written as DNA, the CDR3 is TGTGCCAGCAGCCTTTTCCTGGCGGGGGTGTACCAAGAGACCCAGTACTTC.